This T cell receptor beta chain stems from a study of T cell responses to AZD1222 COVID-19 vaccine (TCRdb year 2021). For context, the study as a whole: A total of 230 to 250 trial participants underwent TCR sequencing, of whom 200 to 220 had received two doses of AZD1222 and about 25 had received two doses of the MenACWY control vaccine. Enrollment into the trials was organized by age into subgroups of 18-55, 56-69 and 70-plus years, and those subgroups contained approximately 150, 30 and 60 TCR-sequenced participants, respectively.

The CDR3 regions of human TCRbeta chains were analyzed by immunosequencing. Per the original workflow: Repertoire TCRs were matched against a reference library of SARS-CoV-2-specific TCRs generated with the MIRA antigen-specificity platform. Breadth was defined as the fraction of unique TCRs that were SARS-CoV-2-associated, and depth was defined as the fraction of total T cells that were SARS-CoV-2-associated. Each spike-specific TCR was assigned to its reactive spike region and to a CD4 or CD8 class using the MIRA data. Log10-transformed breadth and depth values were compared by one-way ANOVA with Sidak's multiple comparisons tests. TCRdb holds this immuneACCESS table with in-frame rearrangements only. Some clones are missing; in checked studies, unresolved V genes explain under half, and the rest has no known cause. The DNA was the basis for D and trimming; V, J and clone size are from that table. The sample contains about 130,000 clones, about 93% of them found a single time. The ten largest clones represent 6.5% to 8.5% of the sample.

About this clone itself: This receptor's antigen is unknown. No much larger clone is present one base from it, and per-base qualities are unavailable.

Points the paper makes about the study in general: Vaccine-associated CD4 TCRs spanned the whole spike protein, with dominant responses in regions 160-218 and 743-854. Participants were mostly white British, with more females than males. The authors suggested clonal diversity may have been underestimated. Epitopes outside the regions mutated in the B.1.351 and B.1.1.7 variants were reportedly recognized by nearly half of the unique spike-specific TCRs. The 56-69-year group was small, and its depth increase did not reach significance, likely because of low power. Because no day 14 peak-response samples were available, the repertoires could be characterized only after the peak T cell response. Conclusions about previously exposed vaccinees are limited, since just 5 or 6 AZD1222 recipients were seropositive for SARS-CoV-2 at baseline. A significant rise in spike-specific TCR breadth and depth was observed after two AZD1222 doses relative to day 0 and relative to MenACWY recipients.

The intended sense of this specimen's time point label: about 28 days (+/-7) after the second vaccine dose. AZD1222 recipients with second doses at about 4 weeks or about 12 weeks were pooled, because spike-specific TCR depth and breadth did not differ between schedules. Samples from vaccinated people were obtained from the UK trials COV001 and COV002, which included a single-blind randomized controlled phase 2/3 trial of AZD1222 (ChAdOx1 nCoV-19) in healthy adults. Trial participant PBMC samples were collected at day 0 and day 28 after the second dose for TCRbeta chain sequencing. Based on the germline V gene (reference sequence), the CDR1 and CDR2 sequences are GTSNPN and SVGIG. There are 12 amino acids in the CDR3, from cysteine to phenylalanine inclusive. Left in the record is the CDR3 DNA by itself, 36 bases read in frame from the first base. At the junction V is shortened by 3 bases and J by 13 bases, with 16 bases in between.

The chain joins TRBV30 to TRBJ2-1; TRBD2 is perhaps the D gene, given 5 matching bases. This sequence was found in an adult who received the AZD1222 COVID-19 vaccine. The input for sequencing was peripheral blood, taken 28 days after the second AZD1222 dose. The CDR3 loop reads CAWRPTTMTQFF. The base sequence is TGTGCCTGGAGACCTACGACTATGACCCAGTTCTTC.